This T cell receptor beta chain was identified in a study of cytomegalovirus exposure and HLA in healthy donors. The primer mix had 60 Vbeta and 13 Jbeta primers. Sequencing was performed with immunoSEQ multiplex PCR; in TCRdb, only in-frame clones are kept and a portion is missing. The table records 95,000 to 100,000 clones, more than 80% of them present only once. This CDR3 has 16 residues. The V gene lost 5 bases and the J gene lost 2 bases, with 18 bases spanning the gap. Germline V gene data show CDR1 as SGHVS and CDR2 as FNYEAQ. This receptor was taken from a man aged 25-45 years in good health and CMV-seronegative. Specimen: PBMCs. This chain joins TRBV7-6 and TRBJ2-5; a weak D match, TRBD2 (6 bases). The CDR3 is CASSLNAGSQQETQYF. Here the CDR3 DNA reads TGTGCCAGCAGCCTAAACGCGGGGAGTCAACAAGAGACCCAGTACTTC.